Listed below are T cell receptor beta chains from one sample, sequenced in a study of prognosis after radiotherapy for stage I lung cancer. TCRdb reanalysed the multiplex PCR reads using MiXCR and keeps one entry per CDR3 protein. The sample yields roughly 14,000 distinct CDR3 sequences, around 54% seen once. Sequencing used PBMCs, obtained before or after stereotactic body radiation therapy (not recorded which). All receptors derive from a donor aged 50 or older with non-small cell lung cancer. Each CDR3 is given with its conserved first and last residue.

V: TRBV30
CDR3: CAWSGPGQGYGYTF

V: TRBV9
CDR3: CASSSGLAVSFEQFF

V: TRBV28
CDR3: CASIETGIDYGYTF

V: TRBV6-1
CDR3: CASSESLAPSARGGQETQYF

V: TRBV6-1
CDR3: CASSKAGTGGTYEQYF

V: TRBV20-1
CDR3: CSATGLAVDTQYF

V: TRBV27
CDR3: CASSLSLAGGSYEQYF

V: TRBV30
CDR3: CAWSKGGGYTF

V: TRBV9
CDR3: CASSVGQGVGTEAFF

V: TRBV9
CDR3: CASSGGLGSGGNTIYF

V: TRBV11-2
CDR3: CASSLGMNTEAFF

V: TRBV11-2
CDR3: CASSLDSGLAGTQYF

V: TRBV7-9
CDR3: CATPWGPGQTQYF

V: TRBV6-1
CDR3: CASTPRRISTDTQYF

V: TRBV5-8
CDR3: CASSSDYNSPLHF

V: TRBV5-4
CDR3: CAISLGDGGFYEQYF

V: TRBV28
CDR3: CASSSLRGRVETQYF

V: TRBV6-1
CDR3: CASSQIRVPGYNEQFF

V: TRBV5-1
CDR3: CASSPTGNTEAFF

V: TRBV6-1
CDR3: CASTSPGLAGEWTVYEQYF

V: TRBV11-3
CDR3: CASSFSGQGVLYSNQPQHF

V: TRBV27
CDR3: CASSTGRGRKNEQFF

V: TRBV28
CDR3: CASSLPGAKLFF

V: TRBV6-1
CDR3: CASSAGTSGRAQYF

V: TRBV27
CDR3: CASSLRGADTQYF

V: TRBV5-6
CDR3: CASRRTGGKYEQYF

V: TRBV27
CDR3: CASSLWGRIGEQYF

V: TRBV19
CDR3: CASSSGWTSIHEQYF

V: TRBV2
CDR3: CASRGQGPGNQPQHF

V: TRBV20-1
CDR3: CSASGFAVFGGKSLAKNIQYF

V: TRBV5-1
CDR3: CASSPTGTANVLTF

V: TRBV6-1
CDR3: CASSRENRGARTQYF

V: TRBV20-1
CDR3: CSATGVDEQFF

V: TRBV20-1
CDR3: CSAKVDSNQPQHF

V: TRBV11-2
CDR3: CASSLVASGRAASTDTQYF

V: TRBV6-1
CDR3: CASSPGPSNYGYTF

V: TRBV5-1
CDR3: CASSSGQGADGYTF

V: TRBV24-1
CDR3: CATERTGGSSNEQFF

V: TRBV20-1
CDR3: CSARQAGTGNYNEQFF

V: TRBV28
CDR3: CASHPPLGRGGELFF

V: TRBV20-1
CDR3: CSASRTGTYEQYF

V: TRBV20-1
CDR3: CSASSGVWDSRYEQYF

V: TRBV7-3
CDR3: CASSFGQDQPQHF

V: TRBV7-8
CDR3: CASSFRSFSYTF

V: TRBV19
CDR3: CACSPDRDYEKYF

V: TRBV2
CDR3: CASSEGRGRASNEQFF

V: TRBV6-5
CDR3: CASSYRRGGQETYEQYF

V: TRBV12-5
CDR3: CASGLLLAGAGEQFF

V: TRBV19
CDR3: CASRGPKETQYF